This T cell receptor (beta chain) comes out of a study of blood T cell repertoires in COVID-19. Whole-study context: Italy, Spain and the United States were the sources of the convalescent and acute COVID-19 samples. From T cells, B-cell-depleted T cells, or PBMCs came the material, which was cDNA or gDNA.

With 1 base removed from V and 8 bases from J, the gap between germline ends came to 15 bases. This CDR3 contains 15 residues. From germline, CDR1 is SEHNR and CDR2 FQNEAQ (reference sequence). In the source study's methods: Amplified reference gene primers provided the basis for estimating nucleated cell counts. Assay: immunoSEQ multiplex PCR; the TCRdb copy retains only in-frame clones and omits some. V and J calls and clone size are those listed in that table; D and trimming were worked out from the DNA. The data contain approximately 83,000 clones, about 85% of them singletons. V and J are TRBV7-9 and TRBJ2-1, with D perhaps TRBD1 (6 bases). The sequence came from a man in his fifties with acute or convalescent COVID-19. Sequenced input: peripheral blood. The DNA of the CDR3 is TGTGCCAGCAGCTTAGGAGGGACAATCTTGGATGAGCAGTTCTTC. It encodes CASSLGGTILDEQFF.